A selection of T cell receptor beta chains follows, all from one sample in a study of blood T cell repertoires in COVID-19. TCRdb's table, derived via immunoSEQ multiplex PCR, lists solely in-frame clones and lacks some. The sample holds about 100,000 clones, about nine tenths seen once. Material for sequencing was peripheral blood. These receptors all stem from a woman aged 25-40 years with acute or convalescent COVID-19. CDR3s leave out the opening cysteine and the closing phenylalanine or tryptophan. The D gene is left open where the match is weak.

J gene | V gene | D gene | CDR3 protein
TRBJ2-7 | TRBV25-1 | - | ASSEFSASINYEQY
TRBJ1-2 | TRBV5-1 | TRBD1 | ASSPTGGAYYGYT
TRBJ2-1 | TRBV2 | TRBD2 | ASRDTLGLAVESEQF
TRBJ2-7 | TRBV11-2 | - | ASSLGTEEQY
TRBJ1-2 | TRBV11-2 | - | ASSLGLAPGDLGYT
TRBJ2-7 | TRBV3-1/TRBV3-2 | - | ASSQDWASSYEQY
TRBJ1-1 | TRBV2 | TRBD1 | ASRELTGLNTEAF
TRBJ2-1 | TRBV15 | - | ATSTYYNEQF
TRBJ2-1 | TRBV4-2 | TRBD2 | ASSQDGTSYNEQF
TRBJ1-5 | TRBV6-2/TRBV6-3 | TRBD1 | ASSPSSGQGNQPQH
TRBJ1-2 | TRBV29-1 | - | SVDTGIAGYT
TRBJ2-1 | TRBV28 | TRBD2 | ASSRLAGGSYNEQF
TRBJ1-2 | TRBV5-1 | - | ASSLGGTELVYT
TRBJ2-3 | TRBV28 | - | ASSLPRFERDKDTQY
TRBJ1-2 | TRBV10-1 | TRBD1 | ASSGKGQGGGYT
TRBJ1-1 | TRBV7-2 | - | ASSRDYNTEAF
TRBJ2-7 | TRBV7-8 | - | ASSFQSQGGSEQY
TRBJ2-2 | TRBV9 | - | ASSVAGDTGELF
TRBJ2-6 | TRBV2 | - | ASRSVSGANVLT
TRBJ2-3 | TRBV7-2 | - | ASSLFSGSTDTQY
TRBJ1-5 | TRBV27 | - | ASSFGWGPDQPQH
TRBJ2-3 | TRBV10-3 | - | ATSRAGPLTDTQY
TRBJ2-2 | TRBV7-2 | - | ASSLVIDRTGELF
TRBJ1-1 | TRBV11-2 | TRBD1 | ASSLGPGQGRTEAF
TRBJ2-1 | TRBV13 | TRBD2 | ASSSAGTSGGYEQF
TRBJ1-1 | TRBV30 | - | AWSVGGGTEAF
TRBJ1-5 | TRBV30 | - | AWSVSGIQPQH